These 4 T cell receptor beta chains originate from one sample sequenced in a study of blood T cell repertoires in COVID-19. Assay: immunoSEQ multiplex PCR; the TCRdb copy retains only in-frame clones and omits some. The repertoire holds 150,000 to 200,000 clones, with approximately 84% as singletons. The sequenced sample consisted of peripheral blood. These TCRs come from a woman of 80 years or more with acute or convalescent COVID-19.

This clone was counted a few times. V is TRBV6-5 and J is TRBJ1-2, with D tentatively TRBD1 (5 bases). V was pared by 8 bases and J by 4 bases, with 11 bases between. This CDR3 has 12 residues. The germline gives CDR1 MNHEY, CDR2 SVGAGI. As DNA, the CDR3 is TGTGCCAGCGGCAGGGATGGCTATGGCTACACCTTC. Translation: CASGRDGYGYTF.

The CDR3 protein is CASTGWANEQFF. In nucleotides, the CDR3 is TGTGCCAGCACTGGGTGGGCTAATGAGCAGTTCTTC. The J gene is TRBJ2-1, the V gene TRBV27; D is undetermined. The V and J ends lost 7 bases and 7 bases respectively, with 11 bases between them. The CDR3 is 12 amino acids. The germline CDR1 and CDR2 sequences are MNHEY and SMNVEV (reference sequence).

J is TRBJ1-2 and V is TRBV19, with D uncertain. V dropped 9 bases and J dropped 1 base, with 15 bases sitting between them. The CDR3 spans 14 residues. The germline CDR1 and CDR2 sequences are LNHDA and SQIVND (reference sequence). The CDR3 sequence: CASQAYRGNYGYTF. CDR3 DNA: TGTGCCAGCCAAGCATATCGGGGTAACTATGGCTACACCTTC.

The V and J genes are TRBV5-1 and TRBJ2-3; tentative D call: TRBD2 (7 bases). Trimming left V 7 bases short and J 0 bases short, with 15 bases between. The CDR3 sequence is 15 residues long. CDR1 SGHRS and CDR2 YFSETQ come from the germline V gene. The CDR3 DNA sequence: TGCGCCAGCGGGCCCGGGGGGCTGAGCACAGATACGCAGTATTTT. Translation: CASGPGGLSTDTQYF.